This T cell receptor (beta chain) was documented in a study of blood T cell repertoires in COVID-19. The table came from immunoSEQ multiplex PCR; TCRdb's copy has only in-frame clones and leaves some out. This table has 200,000 to 250,000 clones, 65% to 90% appearing once. This CDR3 contains 14 residues. Trimming cost V 2 bases and J 10 bases; bases outside gene matches: 10. Germline V CDR1 and CDR2: MNHEY, SVGEGT. J is TRBJ1-2 and V is TRBV6-2 or TRBV6-3, with TRBD1 identical over 7 bases. The sample was peripheral blood. This sequence originates from a man aged 50 to 59 with acute or convalescent COVID-19. In DNA, the CDR3 is TGTGCCAGCAGTTACCTGGGACAGTCGATCATCTACACCTTC. It encodes CASSYLGQSIIYTF.